The present T cell receptor (beta chain) was sequenced within a study of blood T cell repertoires in COVID-19. As handled by the study authors: The authors estimated nucleated cell counts from reference gene primer amplification. This table comes from immunoSEQ multiplex PCR, and its TCRdb copy is limited to in-frame clones, with some not included. V and J calls and clone size follow that table, whereas D and trimming were derived from the DNA. The sample lists approximately 160,000 clones; about 90% were seen once. Assignments of participants to cohorts depended upon their own reported clinical history. Cohort 3 donors counted as recovered after two negative PCRs, clearance, or resolved symptoms. This CDR3 has 14 residues. CDR1 is MNHEY, CDR2 SVGAGI, per germline. V lost 7 bases, J lost 3 bases, and 13 bases lay in between.

The rearrangement joins TRBV6-5 to TRBJ1-3, with D hard to call. The sequence came from a woman aged 45 to 65 who had recovered from COVID-19. The sample consisted of PBMCs or T cells enriched from blood (not recorded which). CDR3 sequence reads: CASTPSPNGNTIYF. The CDR3 DNA follows: TGTGCCAGCACCCCATCCCCTAATGGAAACACCATATATTTT.